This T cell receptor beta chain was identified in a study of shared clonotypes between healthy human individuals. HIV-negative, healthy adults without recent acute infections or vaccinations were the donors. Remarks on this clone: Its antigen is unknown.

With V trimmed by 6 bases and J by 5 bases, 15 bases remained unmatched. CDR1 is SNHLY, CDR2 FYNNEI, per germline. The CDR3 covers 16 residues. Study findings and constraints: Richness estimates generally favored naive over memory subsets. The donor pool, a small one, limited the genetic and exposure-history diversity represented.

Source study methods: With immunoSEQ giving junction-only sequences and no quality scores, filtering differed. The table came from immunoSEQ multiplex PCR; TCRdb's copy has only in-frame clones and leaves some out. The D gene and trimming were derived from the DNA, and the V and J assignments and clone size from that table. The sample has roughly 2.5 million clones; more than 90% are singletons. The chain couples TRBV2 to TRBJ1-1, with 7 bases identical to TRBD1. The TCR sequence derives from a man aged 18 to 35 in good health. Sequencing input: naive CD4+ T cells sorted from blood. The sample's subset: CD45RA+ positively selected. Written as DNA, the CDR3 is TGTGCCAGCAGACATACCGTACAGGGGCGGGAGACTGAAGCTTTCTTT. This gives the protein CASRHTVQGRETEAFF. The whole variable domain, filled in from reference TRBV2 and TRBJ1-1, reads EPEVTQTPSHQVTQMGQEVILRCVPISNHLYFYWYRQILGQKVEFLVSFYNNEISEKSEIFDDQFSVERPDGSNFTLKIRSTKLEDSAMYFCASRHTVQGRETEAFFGQGTRLTVV.